This is a list of T cell receptor beta chains from one sample in a study of T-cell reconstitution after alpha-beta-depleted transplantation in children. MiXCR, applied by TCRdb to the PCR reads, yields one record per CDR3 protein. Among some 200,000 distinct CDR3 sequences listed, 7% to 9% were seen once. The starting material was PBMCs, mostly from graft donor cells, obtained 360 days after TCRalphabeta/CD19-depleted stem cell transplant. These receptors were collected from a male patient between 2 and 10 years old who had a stem cell transplant for acute myeloid leukemia, so the T cells may come from the graft donor. The CDR3 runs from the conserved cysteine through the conserved F or W. Each record gives: V gene, J gene, D gene, clone size, CDR3 protein, CDR3 DNA. D genes are given only for firm matches. Rows may omit the clone size; those that give it use once, few, many or a size class.

TRBV6-1	TRBJ1-2	TRBD1	-	CASEGTASYGYTF	TGTGCCAGCGAAGGGACAGCGAGTTATGGCTACACCTTC
TRBV4-1	TRBJ2-2	TRBD1	many	CASSHGTGGTGELFF	TGCGCCAGCAGCCACGGGACAGGAGGCACCGGGGAGCTGTTTTTT
TRBV6-1	TRBJ1-5	TRBD1	-	CASKPTGGFQPQHF	TGTGCCAGCAAACCGACAGGGGGCTTTCAGCCCCAGCATTTT
TRBV12-3/TRBV12-4	TRBJ1-1	-	many	CASSLEGIGNTEAFF	TGTGCCAGCAGTTTAGAGGGTATCGGTAACACTGAAGCTTTCTTT
TRBV7-9	TRBJ1-5	-	-	CASSGGGNQPQHF	TGTGCCAGCAGCGGGGGTGGCAATCAGCCCCAGCATTTT
TRBV5-1	TRBJ2-1	TRBD2	-	CASMPGLAVSYNEQFF	TGCGCCAGCATGCCTGGACTAGCGGTTTCCTACAATGAGCAGTTCTTC
TRBV18	TRBJ2-2	TRBD1	-	CASSPRIGQVGTGELFF	TGTGCCAGCTCACCGAGAATCGGACAGGTTGGGACCGGGGAGCTGTTTTTT
TRBV15	TRBJ2-1	TRBD1	-	CATSRRDRGDNEQFF	TGTGCCACCAGCAGAAGGGACAGGGGGGACAATGAGCAGTTCTTC
TRBV27	TRBJ2-3	-	few	CASSPQAAQLDTQYF	TGTGCCAGCAGTCCCCAGGCAGCTCAGCTAGATACGCAGTATTTT
TRBV20-1	TRBJ2-2	TRBD2	many	CSARTGTSGTGELFF	TGCAGTGCTAGAACCGGGACTAGCGGCACCGGGGAGCTGTTTTTT
TRBV4-3	TRBJ2-7	TRBD1	many	CASSQDLILGQGDEQYF	TGCGCCAGCAGCCAAGATCTCATACTGGGACAGGGTGACGAGCAGTACTTC
TRBV10-3	TRBJ2-2	-	many	CAISGFRENTGELFF	TGTGCCATCAGTGGTTTCAGGGAAAACACCGGGGAGCTGTTTTTT
TRBV12-3/TRBV12-4	TRBJ2-2	TRBD1	few	CASNPLPGQGPGELFF	TGTGCCAGCAATCCTCTACCGGGACAGGGCCCCGGGGAGCTGTTTTTT
TRBV5-1	TRBJ1-2	-	-	CASSLVLGPRTF	TGCGCCAGCAGCTTGGTTCTGGGTCCTCGGACCTTC
TRBV10-3	TRBJ2-5	-	-	CAIRGYKETQYF	TGTGCCATCAGGGGTTACAAAGAGACCCAGTACTTC
TRBV29-1	TRBJ2-1	-	many	CSVGKRGGLYNEQFF	TGCAGCGTGGGGAAGAGGGGGGGCCTTTACAATGAGCAGTTCTTC
TRBV5-1	TRBJ2-3	TRBD2	many	CASSLVLTSGRAADTQYF	TGCGCCAGCAGCTTGGTCTTGACTAGCGGGAGGGCCGCAGATACGCAGTATTTT
TRBV5-6	TRBJ2-2	-	many	CASSLGTLRAGELFF	TGTGCCAGCAGCTTGGGGACCCTTAGGGCCGGGGAGCTGTTTTTT
TRBV15	TRBJ2-3	-	-	CATSFPKSREHTDTQYF	TGTGCCACCAGTTTCCCGAAAAGCCGGGAGCACACAGATACGCAGTATTTT
TRBV20-1	TRBJ2-3	-	many	CSAPGTSSTDTQYF	TGCAGTGCACCTGGCACTTCTAGCACAGATACGCAGTATTTT
TRBV18	TRBJ2-6	-	few	CASSQTPNSGANVLTF	TGTGCCAGCTCCCAGACACCGAACTCTGGGGCCAACGTCCTGACTTTC
TRBV18	TRBJ2-7	TRBD1	many	CASFDRGGYEQYF	TGTGCCAGCTTTGACAGGGGAGGCTACGAGCAGTACTTC
TRBV7-3	TRBJ2-2	TRBD1	many	CASSLQGWTGELFF	TGTGCCAGCAGTTTACAGGGGTGGACCGGGGAGCTGTTTTTT
TRBV20-1	TRBJ2-5	-	many	CSAITGPSETQYF	TGCAGTGCTATTACAGGGCCTTCGGAGACCCAGTACTTC
TRBV12-3/TRBV12-4	TRBJ2-3	TRBD2	few	CASTPAVPSGGAHTQYF	TGTGCCAGCACTCCCGCGGTTCCTAGCGGGGGGGCCCATACGCAGTATTTT
TRBV4-3	TRBJ2-7	TRBD2	few	CASSHHGLAGGNEQYF	TGCGCCAGCAGCCATCATGGACTAGCGGGAGGGAACGAGCAGTACTTC
TRBV5-1	TRBJ2-2	-	-	CASSLHLGDTGELFF	TGCGCCAGCAGCCTCCACCTAGGGGACACCGGGGAGCTGTTTTTT
TRBV6-5	TRBJ1-1	TRBD1	-	CASSYSPRGQDEAFF	TGTGCCAGCAGTTACTCTCCCAGGGGGCAGGACGAAGCTTTCTTT
TRBV7-3	TRBJ2-1	TRBD2	many	CASSTLAGGYNEQFF	TGTGCCAGCAGCACGTTAGCGGGGGGGTACAATGAGCAGTTCTTC
TRBV4-2	TRBJ2-3	-	-	CASSQDSDPTDTQYF	TGTGCCAGCAGCCAAGATTCCGATCCCACAGATACGCAGTATTTT
TRBV12-3/TRBV12-4	TRBJ1-2	-	-	CASSSLLTALGGYTF	TGTGCCAGCAGTTCTCTCCTGACAGCTCTCGGCGGCTACACCTTC
TRBV2	TRBJ2-7	TRBD1	-	CASGRRTGVYEQYF	TGTGCCAGCGGGAGGAGGACAGGGGTTTACGAGCAGTACTTC
TRBV7-2	TRBJ1-1	-	-	CASSLGRAGNTEAFF	TGTGCCAGCAGCTTAGGGAGGGCGGGGAACACTGAAGCTTTCTTT
TRBV6-2/TRBV6-3	TRBJ1-5	TRBD1	-	CATWTGSKSNQPQHF	TGTGCCACCTGGACAGGGAGTAAGAGCAATCAGCCCCAGCATTTT
TRBV20-1	TRBJ2-1	-	few	CSASGRPTYNEQFF	TGCAGTGCTAGTGGGAGACCCACCTACAATGAGCAGTTCTTC
TRBV15	TRBJ2-3	-	many	CATSRDWGTDTQYF	TGTGCCACCAGCAGAGACTGGGGCACAGATACGCAGTATTTT
TRBV12-3/TRBV12-4	TRBJ1-5	-	-	CASRIGFRSNQPQHF	TGTGCCAGCAGAATAGGCTTTAGGAGCAATCAGCCCCAGCATTTT
TRBV6-2/TRBV6-3	TRBJ2-3	-	many	CASSQGQTSASDTQYF	TGTGCCAGCAGTCAAGGACAGACCTCTGCATCAGATACGCAGTATTTT
TRBV20-1	TRBJ2-5	-	-	CSAREAEFQETQYF	TGCAGTGCTAGAGAGGCAGAGTTCCAAGAGACCCAGTACTTC
TRBV7-2	TRBJ1-3	-	few	CASSLVPGLGGNTIYF	TGTGCCAGCAGCTTAGTTCCCGGACTGGGAGGAAACACCATATATTTT
TRBV7-2	TRBJ1-3	-	-	CASSLDRENTIYF	TGTGCCAGCAGCTTAGACAGGGAGAACACCATATATTTT
TRBV6-5	TRBJ2-4	-	many	CASSRAGTKNIQYF	TGTGCCAGCAGCCGAGCTGGGACCAAAAACATTCAGTACTTC
TRBV12-3/TRBV12-4	TRBJ2-2	-	few	CASRQRGSGTGELFF	TGTGCCAGCAGACAAAGGGGGAGTGGTACCGGGGAGCTGTTTTTT
TRBV21-1	TRBJ2-3	-	many	CASTTKIPGTDSSTDTQYF	TGTGCCAGCACCACAAAAATCCCGGGGACCGACTCTAGCACAGATACGCAGTATTTT
TRBV11-2	TRBJ2-2	TRBD2	-	CASSPPGLAGGELFF	TGTGCCAGCAGCCCACCGGGACTAGCAGGAGGGGAGCTGTTTTTT
TRBV24-1	TRBJ2-1	-	many	CATSDWGGNEQFF	TGTGCCACCAGTGATTGGGGAGGCAATGAGCAGTTCTTC
TRBV18	TRBJ2-7	TRBD2	-	CASSPTGGISYEQYF	TGTGCCAGCTCACCAACGGGAGGGATCTCCTACGAGCAGTACTTC
TRBV5-1	TRBJ1-1	-	-	CASSEEGFGYTEAFF	TGCGCCAGCAGCGAAGAAGGATTCGGGTACACTGAAGCTTTCTTT
TRBV10-3	TRBJ1-1	-	many	CAISRDTMNTEAFF	TGTGCCATCAGCCGGGACACCATGAACACTGAAGCTTTCTTT
TRBV7-8	TRBJ2-1	-	few	CASSLEAGLIRGNEQFF	TGTGCCAGCAGCTTAGAGGCTGGACTGATTAGGGGCAATGAGCAGTTCTTC
TRBV12-3/TRBV12-4	TRBJ2-7	-	-	CASSPSLGLVFYEQYF	TGTGCCAGCAGTCCCTCTTTGGGGCTGGTTTTCTACGAGCAGTACTTC
TRBV20-1	TRBJ1-1	-	few	CSAPGPNTEAFF	TGCAGTGCCCCCGGTCCCAACACTGAAGCTTTCTTT
TRBV20-1	TRBJ2-1	-	few	CSTVEGRINEQFF	TGCAGTACGGTGGAGGGGCGTATCAATGAGCAGTTCTTC
TRBV4-2	TRBJ2-7	-	many	CASSQEGTALSYEQYF	TGTGCCAGCAGCCAAGAAGGAACAGCACTTTCCTACGAGCAGTACTTC
TRBV10-3	TRBJ2-1	-	many	CAISLAVDNEQFF	TGTGCCATCAGTTTGGCCGTGGACAATGAGCAGTTCTTC
TRBV7-9	TRBJ1-3	-	few	CASSSSPSGNTIYF	TGTGCCAGCAGCTCGAGCCCCTCCGGAAACACCATATATTTT
TRBV3-1	TRBJ2-3	TRBD1	-	CASSHTDRVTDTQYF	TGTGCCAGCAGCCACACGGACAGGGTCACAGATACGCAGTATTTT